This entry features one TCR beta chain sequence. This specimen comes from a study of OX40 agonist ivuxolimab in advanced cancers. Study overall: In this trial design, patients received ivuxolimab intravenously at 0.01 to 10 mg/kg every 2 weeks.

J gave up 3 bases and V 2 bases, and 16 bases lay outside the gene matches. The germline CDR1 and CDR2 sequences are MNHEY and SMNVEV (reference sequence). CDR3 length equals 18 residues. Only in-frame clones appear in the TCRdb table, and some are missing; sequencing was by immunoSEQ multiplex PCR. This table holds 65,000 to 95,000 clones, 89% found once. The rearrangement joins TRBV27 to TRBJ2-7; 7 positions match TRBD1. Material: CD4+ or CD8+ T cells sorted from blood, obtained in a trial of the OX40 agonist ivuxolimab. This TCR was recovered from an adult with an advanced solid tumor such as melanoma, head and neck, liver or kidney cancer. As DNA, the CDR3 is TGTGCCAGCAGTTTAAAACTCAGGGACAGCCGAATCCTCTACGAGCAGTACTTC. As protein: CASSLKLRDSRILYEQYF.